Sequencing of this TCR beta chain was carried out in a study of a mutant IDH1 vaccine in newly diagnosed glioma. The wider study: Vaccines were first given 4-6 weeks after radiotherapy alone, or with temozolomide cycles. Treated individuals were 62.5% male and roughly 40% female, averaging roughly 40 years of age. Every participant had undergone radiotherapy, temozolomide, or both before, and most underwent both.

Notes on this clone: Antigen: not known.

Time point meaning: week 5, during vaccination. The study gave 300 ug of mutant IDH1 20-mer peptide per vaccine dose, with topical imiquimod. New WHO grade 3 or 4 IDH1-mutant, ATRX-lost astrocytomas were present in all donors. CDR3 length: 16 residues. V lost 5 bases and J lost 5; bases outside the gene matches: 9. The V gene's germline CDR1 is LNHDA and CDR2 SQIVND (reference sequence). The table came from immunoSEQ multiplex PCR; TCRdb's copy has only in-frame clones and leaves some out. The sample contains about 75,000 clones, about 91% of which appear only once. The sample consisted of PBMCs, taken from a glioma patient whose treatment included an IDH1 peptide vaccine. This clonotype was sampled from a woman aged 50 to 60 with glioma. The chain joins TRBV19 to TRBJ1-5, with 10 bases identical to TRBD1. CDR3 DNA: TGTGCCAGTAGTCCACGGACAGGGGGAAGCGATCAGCCCCAGCATTTT. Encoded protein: CASSPRTGGSDQPQHF.